The T cell receptor (beta chain) under discussion was sequenced for a study of OX40 agonist ivuxolimab in advanced cancers. The assay was immunoSEQ multiplex PCR, and TCRdb's table has in-frame clones only and misses some. The sample records about 69,000 clones, about 80% being singletons. This clone was observed a few times. One end of the junction varies from germline; a read error may be responsible. This CDR3 comprises 11 residues. The clonotype originates from an adult with an advanced solid tumor such as melanoma, head and neck, liver or kidney cancer. Material: CD4+ or CD8+ T cells sorted from blood, obtained in a trial of the OX40 agonist ivuxolimab. The rearrangement uses TRBV5-3 and TRBJ1-2; 8 bases fit TRBD1. TRBV5-3 is an ORF, and what it does is uncertain. CDR3 sequence (DNA): TGTGCCAGAAGCTGTCCAGGGGGCTTCACCTTC. This sequence encodes CARSCPGGFTF.